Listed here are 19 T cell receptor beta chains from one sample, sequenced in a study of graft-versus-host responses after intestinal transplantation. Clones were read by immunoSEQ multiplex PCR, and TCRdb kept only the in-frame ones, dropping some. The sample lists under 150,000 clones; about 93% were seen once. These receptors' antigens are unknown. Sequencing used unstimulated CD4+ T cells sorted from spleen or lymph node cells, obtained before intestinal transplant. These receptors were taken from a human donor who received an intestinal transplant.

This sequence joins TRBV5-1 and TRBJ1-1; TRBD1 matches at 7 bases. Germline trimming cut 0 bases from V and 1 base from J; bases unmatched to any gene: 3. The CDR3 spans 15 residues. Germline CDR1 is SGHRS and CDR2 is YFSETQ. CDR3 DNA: TGCGCCAGCAGCTTGGAGGGACAGAGGAACACTGAAGCTTTCTTT. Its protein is CASSLEGQRNTEAFF.

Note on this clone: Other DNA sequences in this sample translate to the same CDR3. The CDR3 DNA sequence: TGCGCCAGCAGCTTGGTTCCAGGCACCTACGAGCAGTACTTC. Amino acid sequence: CASSLVPGTYEQYF. The chain couples TRBV5-1 to TRBJ2-7; no reliable D call. The germline gives CDR1 SGHRS, CDR2 YFSETQ. V was shortened by 0 bases and J by 2 bases, with 9 bases between the two germline ends. CDR3 length: 14 amino acids.

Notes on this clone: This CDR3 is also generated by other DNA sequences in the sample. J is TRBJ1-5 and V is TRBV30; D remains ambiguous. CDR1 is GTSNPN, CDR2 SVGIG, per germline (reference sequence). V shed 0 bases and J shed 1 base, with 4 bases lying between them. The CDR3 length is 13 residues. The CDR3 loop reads CAWSVTSNQPQHF. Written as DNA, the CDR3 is TGTGCCTGGAGTGTGACCAGCAATCAGCCCCAGCATTTT.

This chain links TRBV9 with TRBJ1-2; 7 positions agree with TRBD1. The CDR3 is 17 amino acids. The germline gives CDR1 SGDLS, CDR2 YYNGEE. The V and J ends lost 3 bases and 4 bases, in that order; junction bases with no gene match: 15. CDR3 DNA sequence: TGTGCCAGCAGCGCCGATCGCACCGGGACAGATCCCTATGGCTACACCTTC. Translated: CASSADRTGTDPYGYTF.

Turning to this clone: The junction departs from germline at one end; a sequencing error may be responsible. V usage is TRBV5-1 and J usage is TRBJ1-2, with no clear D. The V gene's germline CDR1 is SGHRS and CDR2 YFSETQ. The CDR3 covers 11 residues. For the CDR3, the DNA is TGCGCCAGCAGCTTGGCCCCAGGCGAGCCCTTC. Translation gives CASSLAPGEPF.

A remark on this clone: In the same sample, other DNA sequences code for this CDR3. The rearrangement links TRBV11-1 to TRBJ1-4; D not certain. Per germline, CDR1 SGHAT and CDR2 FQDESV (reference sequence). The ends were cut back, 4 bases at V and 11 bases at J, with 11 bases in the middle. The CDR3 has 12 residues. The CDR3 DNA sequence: TGTGCCAGCAGCTCCCGGTCCGGTAAACTGTTTTTT. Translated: CASSSRSGKLFF.

The chain's CDR3 is CASSLRLTYNEQFF. Here the CDR3 DNA reads TGTGCCAGCAGCCTACGACTGACTTACAATGAGCAGTTCTTC. The J gene is TRBJ2-1, the V gene TRBV9; no clear D gene. Trimming shortened V by 4 bases and J by 4 bases, and 12 bases separated the two germline ends. CDR3 size: 14 residues. Germline assignment: CDR1 SGDLS and CDR2 YYNGEE.

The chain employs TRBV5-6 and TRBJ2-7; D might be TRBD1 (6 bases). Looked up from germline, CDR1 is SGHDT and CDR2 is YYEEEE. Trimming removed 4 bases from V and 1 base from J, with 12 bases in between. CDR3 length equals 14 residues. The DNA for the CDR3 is TGTGCCAGCAGCCTAGCCGGGACATCCTACGAGCAGTACTTC. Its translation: CASSLAGTSYEQYF.

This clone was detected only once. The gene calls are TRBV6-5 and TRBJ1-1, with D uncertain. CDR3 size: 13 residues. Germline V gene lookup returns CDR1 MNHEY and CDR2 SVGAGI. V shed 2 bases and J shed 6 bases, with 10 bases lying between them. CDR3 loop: CASSYIGVSEAFF. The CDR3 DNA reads TGTGCCAGCAGTTACATTGGGGTTTCTGAAGCTTTCTTT.

CDR3 residues: CASSLASSLSGNTIYF. The CDR3 DNA reads TGTGCCAGCAGCTTAGCTAGCAGCCTCTCTGGAAACACCATATATTTT. The V and J genes are TRBV7-6 and TRBJ1-3; no clear D. Trimming shortened V by 0 bases and J by 0 bases, and 9 bases separated the two germline ends. The CDR3 contains 16 residues. CDR1 is SGHVS and CDR2 is FNYEAQ in the germline V gene.

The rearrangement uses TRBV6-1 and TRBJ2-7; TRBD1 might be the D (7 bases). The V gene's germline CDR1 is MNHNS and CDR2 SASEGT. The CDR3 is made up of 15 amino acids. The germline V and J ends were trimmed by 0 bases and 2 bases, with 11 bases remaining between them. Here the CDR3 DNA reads TGTGCCAGCAGTGAAGCGGCAGGGGGGACCTACGAGCAGTACTTC. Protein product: CASSEAAGGTYEQYF.

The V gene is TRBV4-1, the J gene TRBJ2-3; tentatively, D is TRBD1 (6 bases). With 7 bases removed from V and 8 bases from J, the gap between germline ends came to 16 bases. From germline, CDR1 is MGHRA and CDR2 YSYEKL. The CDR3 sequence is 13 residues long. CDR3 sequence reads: CASTESGHLTQYF. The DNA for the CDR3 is TGCGCCAGCACCGAGTCGGGACACCTTACGCAGTATTTT.

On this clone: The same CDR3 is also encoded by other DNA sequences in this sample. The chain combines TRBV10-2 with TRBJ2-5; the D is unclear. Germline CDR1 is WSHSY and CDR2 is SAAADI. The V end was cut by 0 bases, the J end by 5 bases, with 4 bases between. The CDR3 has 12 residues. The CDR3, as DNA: TGCGCCAGCAGTGAGTCCGGGGAGACCCAGTACTTC. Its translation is CASSESGETQYF.

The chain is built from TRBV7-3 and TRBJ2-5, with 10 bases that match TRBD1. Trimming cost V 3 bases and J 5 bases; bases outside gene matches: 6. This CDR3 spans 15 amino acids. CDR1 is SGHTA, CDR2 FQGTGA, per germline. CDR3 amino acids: CASSLTGGGVETQYF. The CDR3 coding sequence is TGTGCCAGCAGCTTGACAGGGGGCGGGGTGGAGACCCAGTACTTC.

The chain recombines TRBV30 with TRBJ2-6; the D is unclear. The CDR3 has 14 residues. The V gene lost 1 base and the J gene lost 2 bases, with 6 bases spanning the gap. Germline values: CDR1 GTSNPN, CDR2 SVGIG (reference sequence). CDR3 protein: CAWSEGTGANVLTF. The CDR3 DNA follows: TGTGCCTGGAGTGAAGGGACTGGGGCCAACGTCCTGACTTTC. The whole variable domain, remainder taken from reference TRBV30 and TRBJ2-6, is SQTIHQWPATLVQPVGSPLSLECTVEGTSNPNLYWYRQAAGRGLQLLFYSVGIGQISSEVPQNLSASRPQDRQFILSSKKLLLSDSGFYLCAWSEGTGANVLTFGAGSRLTVL.

The CDR3 nucleotides read TGTGCCAGCAGCTTTTTCGGGAGCGGGCGGAACATTCAGTACTTC. Encoded protein: CASSFFGSGRNIQYF. The chain carries TRBV11-1 and TRBJ2-4; D is perhaps TRBD2 (6 bases). CDR1 and CDR2 (germline): SGHAT, FQDESV (reference sequence). This CDR3 region has 15 residues. The ends were cut back, 3 bases at V and 7 bases at J, with 16 bases in the middle. The variable domain in full, completed from reference TRBV11-1 and TRBJ2-4, reads EAEVAQSPRYKITEKSQAVAFWCDPISGHATLYWYRQILGQGPELLVQFQDESVVDDSQLPKDRFSAERLKGVDSTLKIQPAELGDSAMYLCASSFFGSGRNIQYFGAGTRLSVL.

CDR3 protein: CSVGGGPYNEQFF. The CDR3 DNA follows: TGCAGCGTGGGTGGCGGGCCCTACAATGAGCAGTTCTTC. V usage is TRBV29-1 and J usage is TRBJ2-1; a possible D gene is TRBD2 (5 bases). The germline V gene encodes CDR1 SQVTM and CDR2 ANQGSEA. V lost 6 bases, J lost 2 bases, and 11 bases lay in between. There are 13 residues in the CDR3.

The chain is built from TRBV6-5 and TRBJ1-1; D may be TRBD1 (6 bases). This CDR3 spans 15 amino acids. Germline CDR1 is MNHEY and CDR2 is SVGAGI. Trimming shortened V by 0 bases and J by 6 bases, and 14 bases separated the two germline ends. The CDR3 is CASSYSGTTYSEAFF. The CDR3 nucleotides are TGTGCCAGCAGTTACTCGGGGACAACTTATTCTGAAGCTTTCTTT.

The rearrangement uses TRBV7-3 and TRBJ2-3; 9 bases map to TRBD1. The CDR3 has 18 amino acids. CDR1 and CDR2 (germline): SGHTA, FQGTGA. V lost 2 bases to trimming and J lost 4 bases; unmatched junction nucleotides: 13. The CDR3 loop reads CASSLGDRELKKADTQYF. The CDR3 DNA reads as TGTGCCAGCAGCTTAGGGGACAGGGAGTTGAAGAAGGCAGATACGCAGTATTTT.